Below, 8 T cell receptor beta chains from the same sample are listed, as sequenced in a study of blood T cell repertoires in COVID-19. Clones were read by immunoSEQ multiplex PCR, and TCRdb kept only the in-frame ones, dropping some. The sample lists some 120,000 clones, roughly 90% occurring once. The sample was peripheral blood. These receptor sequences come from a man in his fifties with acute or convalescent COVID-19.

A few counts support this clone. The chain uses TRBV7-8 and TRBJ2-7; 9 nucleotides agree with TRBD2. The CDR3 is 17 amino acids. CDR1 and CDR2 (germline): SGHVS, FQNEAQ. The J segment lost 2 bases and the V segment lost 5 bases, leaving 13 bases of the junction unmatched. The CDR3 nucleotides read TGTGCCAGCAGCCCCCAGCTTATCCGCGGGGGGGCCTACGAGCAGTACTTC. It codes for CASSPQLIRGGAYEQYF.

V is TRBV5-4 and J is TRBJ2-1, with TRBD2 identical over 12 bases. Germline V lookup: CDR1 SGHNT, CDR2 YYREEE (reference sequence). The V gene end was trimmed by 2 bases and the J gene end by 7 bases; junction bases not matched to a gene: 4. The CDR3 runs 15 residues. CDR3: CASSFTSGRRNEQFF. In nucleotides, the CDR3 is TGTGCCAGCAGCTTTACTAGCGGGAGGAGGAATGAGCAGTTCTTC.

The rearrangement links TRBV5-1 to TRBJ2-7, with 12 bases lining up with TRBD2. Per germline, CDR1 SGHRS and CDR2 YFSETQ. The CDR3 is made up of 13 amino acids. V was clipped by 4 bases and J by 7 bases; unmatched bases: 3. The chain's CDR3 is CASSRLAGDEQYF. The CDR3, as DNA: TGCGCCAGCAGCCGACTAGCGGGAGATGAGCAGTACTTC. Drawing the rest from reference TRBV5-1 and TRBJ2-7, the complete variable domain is KAGVTQTPRYLIKTRGQQVTLSCSPISGHRSVSWYQQTPGQGLQFLFEYFSETQRNKGNFPGRFSGRQFSNSRSEMNVSTLELGDSALYLCASSRLAGDEQYFGPGTRLTVT.

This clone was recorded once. The CDR3 sequence is CASSFTGDWGYTF. The CDR3 bases are TGTGCCAGCAGTTTCACAGGGGATTGGGGCTACACCTTC. The rearrangement links TRBV6-5 to TRBJ1-2; TRBD1 matches 7 bases. V gave up 4 bases and J gave up 8 bases; unmatched junction bases: 7. CDR3 length: 13 amino acids. Germline V gene lookup returns CDR1 MNHEY and CDR2 SVGAGI.

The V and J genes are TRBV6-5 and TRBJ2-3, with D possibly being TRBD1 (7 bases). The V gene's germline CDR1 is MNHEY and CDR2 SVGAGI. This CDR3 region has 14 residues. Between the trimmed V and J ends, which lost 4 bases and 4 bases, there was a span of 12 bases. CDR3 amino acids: CASSWVRGADTQYF. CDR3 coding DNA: TGTGCCAGCAGTTGGGTCAGGGGGGCAGATACGCAGTATTTT.

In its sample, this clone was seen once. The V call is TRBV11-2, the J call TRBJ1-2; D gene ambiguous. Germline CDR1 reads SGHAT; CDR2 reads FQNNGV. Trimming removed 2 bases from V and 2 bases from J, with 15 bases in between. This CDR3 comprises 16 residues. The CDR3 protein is CASSLSLWQANYGYTF. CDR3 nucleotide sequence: TGTGCCAGCAGCTTATCCCTGTGGCAGGCAAACTATGGCTACACCTTC.

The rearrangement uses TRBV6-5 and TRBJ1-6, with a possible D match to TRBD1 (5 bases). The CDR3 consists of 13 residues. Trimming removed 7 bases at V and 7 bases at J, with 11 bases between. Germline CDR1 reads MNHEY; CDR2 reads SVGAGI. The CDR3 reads CASTRAGNSPLHF. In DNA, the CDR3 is TGTGCCAGCACTCGAGCAGGGAATTCACCCCTCCACTTT.

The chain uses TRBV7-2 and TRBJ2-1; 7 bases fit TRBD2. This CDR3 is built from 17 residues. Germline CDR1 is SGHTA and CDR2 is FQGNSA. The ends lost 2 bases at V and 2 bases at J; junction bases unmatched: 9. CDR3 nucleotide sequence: TGTGCCAGCAGCTTACTAGGCTCACTAGCGACCTACAATGAGCAGTTCTTC. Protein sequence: CASSLLGSLATYNEQFF. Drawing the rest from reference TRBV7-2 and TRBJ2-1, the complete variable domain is GAGVSQSPSNKVTEKGKDVELRCDPISGHTALYWYRQSLGQGLEFLIYFQGNSAPDKSGLPSDRFSAERTGGSVSTLTIQRTQQEDSAVYLCASSLLGSLATYNEQFFGPGTRLTVL.